These T cell receptor beta chains were read from a single sample in a study of cytomegalovirus exposure and HLA in healthy donors. Clones were sequenced by immunoSEQ multiplex PCR, and TCRdb holds only the in-frame ones, with some missing. The sample holds about 240,000 clones, about 88% seen once. Input material: PBMCs. Source of these receptors: a girl aged 2-9 years in good health and CMV-seronegative. Each CDR3 is given with its conserved first and last residue.

j_call v_call cdr3_aa
TRBJ1-2 TRBV6-5 CASSHRESGYTF
TRBJ2-7 TRBV30 CAWSVRSSYEQYF
TRBJ2-1 TRBV9 CASSPPSGGPYNEQFF
TRBJ2-3 TRBV18 CASSPPGVAGATDTQYF
TRBJ1-1 TRBV6-6 CASSYPPGATEAFF
TRBJ1-5 TRBV2 CASSGGVGQPQHF
TRBJ2-3 TRBV7-9 CASSFTATSTDTQYF
TRBJ2-7 TRBV6-1 CATADYYEQYF
TRBJ1-3 TRBV7-9 CASSLARENAGNTIYF
TRBJ2-7 TRBV6-1 CASSSGTSDYEQYF
TRBJ2-2 TRBV19 CASSLRRVNTGELFF
TRBJ2-7 TRBV6-5 CASSSLPPSASYEQYF
TRBJ1-5 TRBV29-1 CSVGEGTNQPQHF
TRBJ2-7 TRBV5-6 CASSFAGTSGTYEQYF
TRBJ1-2 TRBV5-4 CASSPPGWKGYTF
TRBJ1-4 TRBV5-1 CASRGAPEKLFF
TRBJ1-2 TRBV7-3 CASSSGTGGSDYGYTF
TRBJ2-7 TRBV6-1 CASSGFDRVYEQYF
TRBJ2-1 TRBV5-6 CASSLRGSPNEQFF
TRBJ1-2 TRBV10-3 CAIRGTGGESEHTF
TRBJ2-3 TRBV30 CAWNPGDGDTQYF
TRBJ2-2 TRBV11-3 CASSRDGGAPGELFF
TRBJ1-1 TRBV10-1 CASSDIRGPNTEAFF
TRBJ2-3 TRBV5-1 CASSEVGSSRTDTQYF
TRBJ1-2 TRBV27 CASSLRTGGFGGYTF
TRBJ1-4 TRBV15 CATSRDRGWEKLFF
TRBJ2-2 TRBV4-1 CASSQGPPPRDLHTGELFF
TRBJ2-1 TRBV7-9 CASSPRLAGTPAPEEQFF
TRBJ2-1 TRBV18 CASSPLRDRVNNEQFF
TRBJ2-7 TRBV7-3 CASSLRGLAGGSSYEQYF
TRBJ2-5 TRBV29-1 CSVRDYSQETQYF
TRBJ2-5 TRBV4-2 CASSPATGYQETQYF
TRBJ2-5 TRBV30 CAWSPGTSYETQYF
TRBJ2-1 TRBV6-1 CASSELGLALDVQFF
TRBJ1-2 TRBV20-1 CSAEAYGYTF
TRBJ2-2 TRBV4-2 CASSLLRGNPGSGGELFF
TRBJ2-7 TRBV29-1 CSGLSGSYEQYF
TRBJ2-5 TRBV27 CASSLQGGEQYF
TRBJ1-1 TRBV5-4 CASSQTGQGDTEAFF
TRBJ1-1 TRBV21-1 CASSKATGDRGPEAFF
TRBJ1-5 TRBV6-1 CACQGYSNQPQHF
TRBJ2-3 TRBV10-3 CAISVSSLDTQYF
TRBJ1-1 TRBV6-1 CASSYGTEAFF
TRBJ2-7 TRBV9 CASSVDGTGGVYEQYF
TRBJ2-2 TRBV6-1 CASRDRRNTGELFF
TRBJ1-1 TRBV21-1 CASFMVQGKNTEAFF
TRBJ2-5 TRBV2 CASRLTLASQETQYF
TRBJ2-1 TRBV6-5 CASSYAGESYNEQFF
TRBJ2-2 TRBV5-4 CASSLYPGQGPGELFF
TRBJ1-2 TRBV6-4 CASRAGTGRGYTF
TRBJ1-2 TRBV19 CASSTGGARMYGYTF
TRBJ2-3 TRBV5-4 CASSLDSRDTQYF
TRBJ2-5 TRBV29-1 CSARRGVGETQYF